The 23 T cell receptor beta chains below all came from one sample that was sequenced in a study of cytotoxic CD8 clonotypes in ibrutinib-treated CLL (dated by TCRdb to 2020 to 2022). What this sample's time point label stands for: 20 to 25 months on ibrutinib. The method behind the library was the immunoSEQ multiplex PCR assay. TCRdb stores this immuneACCESS table with in-frame sequences only. Part of the clones is absent; in the studies checked, under half of the shortfall reflects unresolved V genes, and no reason is known for the rest. The sample table lists about 23,000 clones, about 64% of them with a count of one. The top ten clonotypes cover about 29% of the sample. The sequenced sample was PBMCs, obtained after 24 months of ibrutinib treatment. The receptors shown here come from a human donor with chronic lymphocytic leukemia.

V usage is TRBV7-6 and J usage is TRBJ2-5; 9 bases fit TRBD1. After removal of 6 bases from V and 5 bases from J, the junction contained 10 bases not matched to a gene. This CDR3 is 15 amino acids long. Per germline, CDR1 SGHVS and CDR2 FNYEAQ. The DNA for the CDR3 is TGTGCCAGCAGTCAACCGGGACAGGGTGGGGAGACCCAGTACTTC. It specifies CASSQPGQGGETQYF.

This chain joins TRBV27 and TRBJ2-7; the D gene is possibly TRBD1 (6 bases). The length of the CDR3 is 13 residues. V shed 6 bases and J shed 2 bases, with 11 bases lying between them. CDR1 and CDR2 from the germline V gene are MNHEY and SMNVEV (reference sequence). The CDR3 sequence is CASSLPGAYEQYF. CDR3 in DNA: TGTGCCAGCAGCCTCCCAGGGGCCTACGAGCAGTACTTC.

The gene calls are TRBV7-9 and TRBJ1-4; TRBD1 matches 7 bases. Germline CDR1 reads SEHNR; CDR2 reads FQNEAQ (reference sequence). The CDR3 loop spans 12 amino acids. The J segment lost 11 bases and the V segment lost 3 bases, leaving 3 bases of the junction unmatched. The CDR3 protein is CASSFDRDKLFF. CDR3 in DNA: TGTGCCAGCAGCTTTGACAGGGACAAACTGTTTTTT.

This clone turned up a few times. An end of the junction differs from the germline gene, which may be a read error. This rearrangement joins TRBV2 to TRBJ2-7, with 9 bases fitting TRBD2. CDR3 size: 12 residues. Looked up from germline, CDR1 is SNHLY and CDR2 is FYNNEI. The CDR3 DNA sequence: TGTGCCAGCAGTGAAGGACTAGCGGAGAGTAACTTC. It codes for CASSEGLAESNF.

The chain uses TRBV4-2 and TRBJ1-2; D is possibly TRBD1 (6 bases). The V gene lost 0 bases and the J gene lost 8 bases, with 25 bases spanning the gap. This CDR3 is 18 amino acids long. The germline V gene has CDR1 LGHNA and CDR2 YNFKEQ. CDR3 in DNA: TGTGCCAGCAGCCAAGAATGGGGAACAGGGAGATATTCAGACGGCTACACCTTC. Encoded protein: CASSQEWGTGRYSDGYTF.

This clone appeared a single time. This chain connects TRBV5-1 to TRBJ1-1; 8 nucleotides line up with TRBD1. The V gene end was trimmed by 4 bases and the J gene end by 3 bases; junction bases not matched to a gene: 8. Per the germline V gene, CDR1 is SGHRS and CDR2 is YFSETQ. The CDR3 length is 15 residues. CDR3 bases: TGCGCCAGCAGCCCCGGGACAGGAGATTACACTGAAGCTTTCTTT. Protein: CASSPGTGDYTEAFF. Full variable domain (remainder filled in from reference TRBV5-1 and TRBJ1-1): KAGVTQTPRYLIKTRGQQVTLSCSPISGHRSVSWYQQTPGQGLQFLFEYFSETQRNKGNFPGRFSGRQFSNSRSEMNVSTLELGDSALYLCASSPGTGDYTEAFFGQGTRLTVV.

The chain carries TRBV5-4 and TRBJ2-6, with no clear D. Trimming cost V 1 base and J 0 bases, with 5 bases left between them. CDR3 size: 15 residues. The germline V gene has CDR1 SGHNT and CDR2 YYREEE (reference sequence). CDR3 nucleotide sequence: TGTGCCAGCAGCTTGAGGAGCTCTGGGGCCAACGTCCTGACTTTC. Its translation: CASSLRSSGANVLTF.

CDR3 DNA: TGTGCCAGCAGTGACGCCGGTAACTATGGCTACACCTTC. Its translation: CASSDAGNYGYTF. The chain uses TRBV2 and TRBJ1-2; D gene ambiguous. The CDR3 is 13 amino acids. The germline CDR1 and CDR2 sequences are SNHLY and FYNNEI. Trimming took 3 bases from V and 1 from J, leaving 6 bases between them. Full variable domain (missing parts from reference TRBV2 and TRBJ1-2): EPEVTQTPSHQVTQMGQEVILRCVPISNHLYFYWYRQILGQKVEFLVSFYNNEISEKSEIFDDQFSVERPDGSNFTLKIRSTKLEDSAMYFCASSDAGNYGYTFGSGTRLTVV.

The chain recombines TRBV19 with TRBJ1-2; maybe TRBD1 (6 bases). V was pared by 7 bases and J by 1 base, with 19 bases between. The germline CDR1 and CDR2 sequences are LNHDA and SQIVND (reference sequence). This CDR3 region has 16 residues. The CDR3, as DNA: TGTGCCAGTACCCCCACGCAAGGGGGAATTAACTATGGCTACACCTTC. Its translation: CASTPTQGGINYGYTF. Looking up the rest from reference TRBV19 and TRBJ1-2 gives the full variable domain: DGGITQSPKYLFRKEGQNVTLSCEQNLNHDAMYWYRQDPGQGLRLIYYSQIVNDFQKGDIAEGYSVSREKKESFPLTVTSAQKNPTAFYLCASTPTQGGINYGYTFGSGTRLTVV.

This clone has just a few counts. V and J are TRBV19 and TRBJ2-7; possibly TRBD1 for D (6 bases). CDR1 LNHDA and CDR2 SQIVND come from the germline V gene (reference sequence). The V and J ends lost 7 bases and 5 bases respectively, with 9 bases between them. The CDR3 has 11 residues. This CDR3 is CASTQGNEQYF. The CDR3 DNA reads as TGTGCCAGTACGCAGGGGAACGAGCAGTACTTC.

This clone was seen a few times. The rearrangement uses TRBV7-9 and TRBJ1-2; no clear D. V dropped 5 bases and J dropped 3 bases, with 19 bases sitting between them. This CDR3 spans 16 amino acids. Germline CDR1 reads SEHNR; CDR2 reads FQNEAQ (reference sequence). The CDR3 bases are TGTGCCAGCAGCCTCTTCCCCGCCTTGGCCCACTATGGCTACACCTTC. Translated, it gives CASSLFPALAHYGYTF.

This chain uses TRBV2 with TRBJ1-1; 9 nucleotides line up with TRBD1. The CDR3 consists of 16 residues. Trimming took 7 bases from V and 4 from J; bases not matched to a gene: 13. Germline-derived CDR1 and CDR2 are SNHLY and FYNNEI. The CDR3 sequence: CASTKQDRGAATEAFF. Here the CDR3 DNA reads TGTGCCAGCACCAAGCAGGACAGGGGCGCGGCCACTGAAGCTTTCTTT.

The genes are TRBV29-1 and TRBJ1-2, with D unresolved. The CDR3 contains 14 residues. Germline lookup yields CDR1 SQVTM and CDR2 ANQGSEA. Trimming pared 4 bases from V and 0 bases from J, leaving 12 bases between. CDR3 protein: CSVVGQPTNYGYTF. The CDR3 DNA reads as TGCAGCGTTGTGGGTCAGCCAACTAACTATGGCTACACCTTC.

This clone was seen repeatedly, ten times or more. The chain links TRBV27 to TRBJ2-7, with 7 bases fitting TRBD2. The CDR3 sequence is 18 residues long. Germline V lookup: CDR1 MNHEY, CDR2 SMNVEV (reference sequence). With 1 base clipped from V and 7 bases from J, the junction kept 19 bases outside the gene matches. DNA of the CDR3: TGTGCCAGCAGTTTATTGAGGTCGGGGGGAACCACAACCTCGGAGCAGTACTTC. Its translation: CASSLLRSGGTTTSEQYF.

The chain combines TRBV5-4 with TRBJ1-3, with TRBD1 matching over 9 bases. CDR1 SGHNT and CDR2 YYREEE come from the germline V gene (reference sequence). V was clipped by 2 bases and J by 5 bases; unmatched bases: 2. The CDR3 extends over 14 amino acids. The CDR3 protein is CASSLGTGRNTIYF. The CDR3 DNA sequence: TGTGCCAGCAGCTTAGGGACAGGGAGAAACACCATATATTTT.

V and J are TRBV7-8 and TRBJ2-7, with 8 bases identical to TRBD1. Germline V gene data show CDR1 as SGHVS and CDR2 as FQNEAQ. V shed 4 bases and J 4 bases; nucleotides not matched to a gene: 12. This CDR3 contains 16 residues. CDR3 DNA: TGTGCCAGCAGCTCAACTCAGGCAGGGGGCGGATACGAGCAGTACTTC. It specifies CASSSTQAGGGYEQYF.

The chain joins TRBV27 to TRBJ2-1, with 13 nucleotides matching TRBD2. CDR3 length equals 15 residues. Germline V gene sequence: CDR1 MNHEY, CDR2 SMNVEV (reference sequence). The trim removed 5 bases at V and 5 bases at J, leaving 3 bases unmatched. The CDR3 sequence: CASSATSGGHNEQFF. The CDR3 bases are TGTGCCAGCAGTGCGACTAGCGGGGGGCACAATGAGCAGTTCTTC.

V gene TRBV30 combines with J gene TRBJ2-3; TRBD1 matches at 8 bases. CDR3 length: 17 amino acids. Germline lookup yields CDR1 GTSNPN and CDR2 SVGIG (reference sequence). After removal of 0 bases from V and 4 bases from J, the junction contained 12 bases not matched to a gene. CDR3 in amino acids: CAWSVVFRTGIPDTQYF. The CDR3 DNA is TGTGCCTGGAGTGTAGTTTTTAGGACAGGGATCCCAGATACGCAGTATTTT.

V usage is TRBV2 and J usage is TRBJ2-5, with 12 positions matching TRBD2. V shed 6 bases, J shed 3 bases, and the junction held 11 bases outside the gene matches. The CDR3 has 17 residues. CDR1 is SNHLY and CDR2 is FYNNEI in the germline V gene. The CDR3 region has the DNA TGTGCCAGCAGGGATCTTGGACTAGCGGGGCCCAAAGAGACCCAGTACTTC. Protein: CASRDLGLAGPKETQYF. The complete variable domain, with remaining parts taken from reference TRBV2 and TRBJ2-5, reads EPEVTQTPSHQVTQMGQEVILRCVPISNHLYFYWYRQILGQKVEFLVSFYNNEISEKSEIFDDQFSVERPDGSNFTLKIRSTKLEDSAMYFCASRDLGLAGPKETQYFGPGTRLLVL.

This clone has a handful of counts. The chain joins TRBV2 to TRBJ1-6; 9 positions agree with TRBD1. Looked up from germline, CDR1 is SNHLY and CDR2 is FYNNEI. The CDR3 has 13 amino acids. J gave up 8 bases and V 4 bases, and 0 bases lay outside the gene matches. For the CDR3, the DNA is TGTGCCAGCAGTGGACAGGGGGATTCACCCCTCCACTTT. This sequence encodes CASSGQGDSPLHF.

The genes are TRBV7-6 and TRBJ1-1; D ambiguous. CDR1 and CDR2 (germline): SGHVS, FNYEAQ. V was cut by 1 base and J by 1 base, with 7 bases left in between. The CDR3 is 14 residues long. The CDR3: CASSLGPANTEAFF. In DNA, the CDR3 is TGTGCCAGCAGCTTAGGGCCGGCGAACACTGAAGCTTTCTTT.

The chain is built from TRBV29-1 and TRBJ2-7; D might be TRBD2 (5 bases). Looked up from germline, CDR1 is SQVTM and CDR2 is ANQGSEA. Trimming shortened V by 3 bases and J by 2 bases, and 11 bases separated the two germline ends. CDR3 size: 13 residues. The CDR3 nucleotides are TGCAGCGTTGAGGAAAGGGAGACCTACGAGCAGTACTTC. Its protein product is CSVEERETYEQYF.

The CDR3 DNA is TGCGCCAGCAGCCAAGGAGTCGGGGGCAATGAGCAGTTCTTC. Translated, it gives CASSQGVGGNEQFF. The V and J genes are TRBV4-1 and TRBJ2-1, with D possibly being TRBD2 (6 bases). Germline CDR1 is MGHRA and CDR2 is YSYEKL. There are 14 residues in the CDR3. The V end was cut by 1 base, the J end by 6 bases, with 10 bases between.